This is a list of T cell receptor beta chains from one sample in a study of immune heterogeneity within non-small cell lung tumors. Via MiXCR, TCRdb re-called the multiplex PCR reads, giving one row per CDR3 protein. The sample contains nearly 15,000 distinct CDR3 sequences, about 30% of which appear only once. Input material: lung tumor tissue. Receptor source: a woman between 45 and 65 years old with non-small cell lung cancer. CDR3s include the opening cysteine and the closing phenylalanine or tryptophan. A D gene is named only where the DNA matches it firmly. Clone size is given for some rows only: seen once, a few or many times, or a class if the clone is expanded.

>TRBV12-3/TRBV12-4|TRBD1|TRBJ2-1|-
CASSSDRGFGNEQFF
TGTGCCAGCAGTTCAGACAGGGGTTTTGGCAATGAGCAGTTCTTC
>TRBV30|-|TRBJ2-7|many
CAWNAGTNTYEQYF
TGTGCCTGGAACGCCGGGACCAACACCTACGAGCAGTACTTC
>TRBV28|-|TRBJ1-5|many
CASSRPLGQPSHF
TGTGCCAGCAGCCGACCCCTAGGGCAGCCCTCGCATTTT
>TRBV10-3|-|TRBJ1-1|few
CAIQESRASLNTEAFF
TGTGCCATCCAGGAGAGCAGGGCTTCCCTGAACACTGAAGCTTTCTTT
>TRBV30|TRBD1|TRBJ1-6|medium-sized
CAWSETGRRDSPLHF
TGTGCCTGGAGTGAGACAGGGCGGCGGGATTCACCCCTCCACTTT
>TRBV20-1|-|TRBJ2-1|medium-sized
CSARRGGYNEQFF
TGCAGTGCTCGCCGCGGAGGTTACAATGAGCAGTTCTTC
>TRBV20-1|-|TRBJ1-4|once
CSAYNEKLFF
TGCAGTGCTTATAATGAAAAACTGTTTTTT
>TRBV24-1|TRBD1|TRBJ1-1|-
CATSESGTGPCTEAFF
TGTGCCACCAGTGAGTCCGGGACAGGGCCCTGCACTGAAGCTTTCTTT
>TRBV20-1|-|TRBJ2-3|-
CSATSPGAHEDTQYF
TGCAGTGCTACCTCCCCCGGGGCTCATGAAGATACGCAGTATTTT
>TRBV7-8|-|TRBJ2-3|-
CASSLVGYSSTDTQYF
TGTGCCAGCAGCTTAGTCGGCTATTCTAGCACAGATACGCAGTATTTT
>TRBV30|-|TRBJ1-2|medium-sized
CAWSERASYGYTF
TGTGCCTGGAGTGAACGGGCAAGCTATGGCTACACCTTC
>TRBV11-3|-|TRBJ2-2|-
CASTQKKGTSNTGELFF
TGTGCCAGCACCCAAAAAAAGGGTACTTCGAACACCGGGGAGCTGTTTTTT
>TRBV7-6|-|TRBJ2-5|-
CASSLDSGWGETQYF
TGTGCCAGCAGCTTAGATTCGGGTTGGGGAGAGACCCAGTACTTC
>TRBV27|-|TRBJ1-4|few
CASGPVGGRDEKLFF
TGTGCCAGCGGTCCGGTAGGCGGTAGGGATGAAAAACTGTTTTTT
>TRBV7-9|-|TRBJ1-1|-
CASTKSGGLFVAFF
TGTGCCAGCACTAAATCGGGGGGCTTGTTCGTAGCTTTCTTT
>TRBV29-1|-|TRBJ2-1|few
CSVESDWNEQFF
TGCAGCGTTGAATCTGATTGGAATGAGCAGTTCTTC
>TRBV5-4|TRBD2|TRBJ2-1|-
CASSSYTGLATTNEQFF
TGTGCCAGCAGCTCTTACACGGGACTAGCGACAACCAATGAGCAGTTCTTC
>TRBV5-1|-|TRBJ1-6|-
CASSLQTTADGSPLHF
TGCGCCAGCAGCTTGCAAACTACAGCCGACGGTTCACCCCTCCACTTT
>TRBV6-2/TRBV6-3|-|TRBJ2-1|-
CASSPGSSYNEQFF
TGTGCCAGCAGTCCAGGTAGCTCCTACAATGAGCAGTTCTTC
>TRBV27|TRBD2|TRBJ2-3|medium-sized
CASSLFRGGEFTDTQYF
TGTGCCAGCAGTTTATTCCGGGGGGGGGAATTCACAGATACGCAGTATTTT
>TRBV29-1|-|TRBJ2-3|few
CSVHGGRGNADTQYF
TGCAGCGTCCACGGGGGCCGGGGTAATGCAGATACGCAGTATTTT
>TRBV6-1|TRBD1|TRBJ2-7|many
CASGTGDEQYF
TGTGCCAGTGGGACAGGGGACGAGCAGTACTTC
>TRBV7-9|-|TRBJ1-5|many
CASSFAVTGHQPQHF
TGTGCCAGCAGCTTTGCGGTGACAGGTCATCAGCCCCAGCATTTT
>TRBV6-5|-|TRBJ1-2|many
CASSYGWGNGYTF
TGTGCCAGCAGTTACGGATGGGGGAACGGCTACACCTTC
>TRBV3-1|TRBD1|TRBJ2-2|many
CASSQTGGSTGELFF
TGTGCCAGCAGCCAGACAGGGGGGAGCACCGGGGAGCTGTTTTTT
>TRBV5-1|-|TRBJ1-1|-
CASSLAARNTEAFF
TGCGCCAGCAGCTTGGCCGCCAGGAACACTGAAGCTTTCTTT